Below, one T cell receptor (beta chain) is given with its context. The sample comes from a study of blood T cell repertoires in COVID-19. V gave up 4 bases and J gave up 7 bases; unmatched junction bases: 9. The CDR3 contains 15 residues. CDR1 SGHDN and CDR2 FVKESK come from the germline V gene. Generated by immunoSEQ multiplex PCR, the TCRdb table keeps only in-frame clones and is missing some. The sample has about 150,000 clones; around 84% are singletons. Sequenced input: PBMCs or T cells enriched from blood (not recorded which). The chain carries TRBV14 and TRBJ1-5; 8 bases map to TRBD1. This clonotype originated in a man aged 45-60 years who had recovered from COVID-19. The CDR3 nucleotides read TGTGCCAGCAGCCCAGACAGGGGAAGATGCCAGCCCCAGCATTTT. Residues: CASSPDRGRCQPQHF.